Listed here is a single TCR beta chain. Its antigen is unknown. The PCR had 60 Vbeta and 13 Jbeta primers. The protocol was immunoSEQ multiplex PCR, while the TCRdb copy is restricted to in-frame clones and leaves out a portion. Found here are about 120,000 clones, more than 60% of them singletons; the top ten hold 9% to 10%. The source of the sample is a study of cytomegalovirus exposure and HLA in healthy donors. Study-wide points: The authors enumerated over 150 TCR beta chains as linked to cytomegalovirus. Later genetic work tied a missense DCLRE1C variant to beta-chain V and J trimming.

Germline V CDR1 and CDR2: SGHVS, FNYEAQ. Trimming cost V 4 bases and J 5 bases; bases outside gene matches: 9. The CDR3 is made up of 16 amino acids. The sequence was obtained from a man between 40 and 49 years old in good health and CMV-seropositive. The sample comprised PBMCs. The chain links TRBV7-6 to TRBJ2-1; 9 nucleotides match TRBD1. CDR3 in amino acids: CASSYGGQGSHNEQFF. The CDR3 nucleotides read TGTGCCAGCAGCTATGGGGGACAGGGTTCCCACAATGAGCAGTTCTTC.